Listed here is a single TCR beta chain. Produced via immunoSEQ multiplex PCR; TCRdb's table is partial and in-frame only. The table has 120,000 or so clones, 80% to 95% seen once. Germline loops: CDR1 SGHDT, CDR2 YYEEEE. The V and J ends lost 4 bases and 5 bases respectively, with 6 bases between them. The CDR3 totals 12 residues. This record belongs to a study of T cell responses to AZD1222 COVID-19 vaccine. Second doses were pooled across both intervals (about 4 or about 12 weeks). The chain joins TRBV5-6 to TRBJ2-2; D may be TRBD1 (5 bases). The receptor comes from an adult who received the AZD1222 COVID-19 vaccine. This specimen was peripheral blood, taken 28 days after the second AZD1222 dose. For the CDR3, the DNA is TGTGCCAGCAGCGGACAAACCGGGGAGCTGTTTTTT. Its protein is CASSGQTGELFF. Full variable domain (outside the CDR3, taken from reference TRBV5-6 and TRBJ2-2): DAGVTQSPTHLIKTRGQQVTLRCSPKSGHDTVSWYQQALGQGPQFIFQYYEEEERQRGNFPDRFSGHQFPNYSSELNVNALLLGDSALYLCASSGQTGELFFGEGSRLTVL.